Below, one T cell receptor (beta chain) is given with its context. Its antigen is unknown. Base qualities are missing; no much larger clone stands one base away. The data are from a study of cytomegalovirus exposure and HLA in healthy donors (dated by TCRdb to 2017 to 2019). Notes on the research overall: A later analysis indicated that the 90 to 150 validation repertoires were generated on the platform also employed for the 666 repertoires of the first cohort. Along with the roughly 610-subject first cohort, a separate validation cohort of roughly 110 different subjects was used. The study aimed to test whether cataloging public T cell receptors could reveal signatures of past pathogen exposure. To predict cytomegalovirus infection status, the study brought together high-throughput TCR immunosequencing, statistical association of individual TCRs with disease status, and machine learning. What the authors observed across the whole study: A later analysis had no HLA typing for the validation cohort, so co-occurrence there was scored across all 130 or so repertoires. The authors suggested that the approach could potentially be generalized to other disease states and immunological phenotypes. Of the cluster scores, 90% to 95% were above 0 in a later analysis, which found that TCRs clustered in the first cohort also tended to co-occur in the 120 validation repertoires. A few of the identified cytomegalovirus-associated TCR beta chains were confirmed in vitro to be specific for cytomegalovirus antigens. The classifier was reported to diagnose cytomegalovirus status with high specificity and sensitivity in both the original and validation cohorts. The study listed approximately 160 TCR beta chains as associated with cytomegalovirus. Most TCR sequences were seen in very few donors, while some public TCRs were found in many individuals.

Library prep was done by the immunoSEQ multiplex PCR assay. In the original analysis: To diagnose cytomegalovirus status from the catalog of TCR beta chain sequences, a statistical classification framework was built. TCRdb stores this immuneACCESS table with in-frame sequences only. Part of the clones is absent; in the studies checked, under half of the shortfall reflects unresolved V genes, and no reason is known for the rest. The D gene and trimming were derived from the DNA, and the V and J assignments and clone size from that table. Counted in this sample were about 350,000 clones; 87% of them appeared once. The ten top clones hold approximately 1.1% of the sample. The donors belonged to the validation cohort of about 120 subjects, which was separate from the roughly 700-subject first cohort. CDR1 and CDR2 are read off the germline V gene (reference sequence) as MNHEY and SMNVEV. The CDR3 runs 17 amino acids, cysteine and phenylalanine included. The DNA shown is the 51-base CDR3, in frame from base 1. The germline V and J ends show losses of 5 bases and 10 bases respectively, and no gene match explains 16 bases of the junction.

The sequenced material came from PBMCs. This receptor was obtained from a woman aged 25-40 years in good health and CMV-seropositive. This sequence uses TRBV27 and TRBJ2-3, with TRBD2 identical over 12 junction bases. CDR3 protein: CASSTWTSGARGRAQYF. The nucleotides are TGTGCCAGCAGTACGTGGACTAGCGGGGCTCGAGGGAGAGCGCAGTATTTT.